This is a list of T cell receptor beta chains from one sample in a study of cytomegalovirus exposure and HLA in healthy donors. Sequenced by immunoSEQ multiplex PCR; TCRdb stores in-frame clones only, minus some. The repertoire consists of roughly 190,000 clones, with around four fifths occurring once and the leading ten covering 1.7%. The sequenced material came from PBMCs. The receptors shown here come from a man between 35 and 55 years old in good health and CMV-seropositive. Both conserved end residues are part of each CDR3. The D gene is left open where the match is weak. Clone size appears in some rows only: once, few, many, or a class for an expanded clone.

cdr3_aa: CASSFWETEAFF; cdr3_nt: TGTGCCAGCAGCTTCTGGGAGACTGAAGCTTTCTTT; v_call: TRBV7-8; j_call: TRBJ1-1; clone_size: .; d_call: .
cdr3_aa: CANSLHSLTDEQYF; cdr3_nt: TGTGCCAACAGCTTACACTCGCTCACCGACGAGCAGTACTTC; v_call: TRBV11-1; j_call: TRBJ2-7; clone_size: .; d_call: .
cdr3_aa: CASSLAGRGSLVETQYF; cdr3_nt: TGCGCCAGCAGCTTGGCCGGTAGGGGCTCTCTAGTGGAGACCCAGTACTTC; v_call: TRBV5-1; j_call: TRBJ2-5; clone_size: .; d_call: .
cdr3_aa: CASTLYGTIYF; cdr3_nt: TGTGCCAGCACCCTGTACGGCACCATATATTTT; v_call: TRBV25-1; j_call: TRBJ1-3; clone_size: few; d_call: .
cdr3_aa: CASSLSPGMENGYTF; cdr3_nt: TGCGCCAGCAGCTTATCCCCAGGGATGGAAAACGGCTACACCTTC; v_call: TRBV5-1; j_call: TRBJ1-2; clone_size: .; d_call: .
cdr3_aa: CASSRTSSPDEQFF; cdr3_nt: TGTGCCAGCTCACGTACTAGTTCTCCCGACGAGCAGTTCTTC; v_call: TRBV18; j_call: TRBJ2-1; clone_size: few; d_call: .
cdr3_aa: CATSRDIAYEQYF; cdr3_nt: TGTGCCACCAGCAGAGATATAGCCTACGAGCAGTACTTC; v_call: TRBV15; j_call: TRBJ2-7; clone_size: .; d_call: .
cdr3_aa: CASSSERGRSYEQYF; cdr3_nt: TGTGCCAGCAGTTCGGAGCGGGGTCGCTCCTACGAGCAGTACTTC; v_call: TRBV6-5; j_call: TRBJ2-7; clone_size: .; d_call: TRBD2
cdr3_aa: CASSPNRDTGELFF; cdr3_nt: TGCGCCAGCAGCCCCAATCGGGACACCGGGGAGCTGTTTTTT; v_call: TRBV5-1; j_call: TRBJ2-2; clone_size: .; d_call: .
cdr3_aa: CASMGNYGYTF; cdr3_nt: TGTGCCAGCATGGGCAACTATGGCTACACCTTC; v_call: TRBV28; j_call: TRBJ1-2; clone_size: .; d_call: .
cdr3_aa: CATRDYYEQFF; cdr3_nt: TGTGCCACCCGGGACTACTATGAGCAGTTCTTC; v_call: TRBV19; j_call: TRBJ2-1; clone_size: .; d_call: TRBD2